This T cell receptor beta chain was obtained from a study of cytomegalovirus exposure and HLA in healthy donors. Study findings and constraints: Later analysis demonstrated an association between a missense DCLRE1C variant and TCR beta V- and J-gene trimming.

Vbeta (60) and Jbeta (13) primers were used in the PCR. Produced via immunoSEQ multiplex PCR; TCRdb's table is partial and in-frame only. The data contain 130,000 or so clones, roughly four fifths of them singletons. This clone was seen a few times. What it recognizes is unknown. The CDR3 length is 15 residues. CDR1 MNHEY and CDR2 SVGAGI come from the germline V gene. V trimming: 6 bases; J trimming: 3 bases; junction bases outside the gene matches: 7. This chain links TRBV6-5 with TRBJ1-3, with TRBD1 matching 8 bases. Sequenced input: PBMCs. The source of this sequence is a female donor in good health and CMV-seropositive. The CDR3, as DNA: TGTGCCAGCAGAACCTCAGGGGGCGATGGAAACACCATATATTTT. Protein product: CASRTSGGDGNTIYF.